This TCR beta chain was sequenced in a study of T cells in Graves' hyperthyroidism and ophthalmopathy. Regarding the study as a whole: Also found in blood were most expanded thyroid clonotypes above 0.001.

Using RNA transcripts as the source, TCR beta CDR3 regions were amplified. Primed by the HTBI set, a first-round RT-PCR was run on the TCR CDR3. TCRdb re-derived calls from the multiplex PCR reads in MiXCR, one entry per CDR3 protein. The sample lists about 480,000 distinct CDR3 sequences; 13% to 15% were seen once. This clonotype was seen at least ten times. Its target is unknown. The CDR3 has 13 amino acids. Germline assignment: CDR1 SNHLY and CDR2 FYNNEI. The junction had 4 bases not matched to a gene; V was cut back by 6 bases and J by 5 bases. V is TRBV2 and J is TRBJ2-7; 10 bases are a match to TRBD2. This TCR was sampled from a woman aged 18-29 years with Graves' hyperthyroidism. The specimen was blood. In DNA, the CDR3 is TGTGCCAGCAGAGCGGGAGGGCCAGACGAGCAGTACTTC. Translating it yields CASRAGGPDEQYF.